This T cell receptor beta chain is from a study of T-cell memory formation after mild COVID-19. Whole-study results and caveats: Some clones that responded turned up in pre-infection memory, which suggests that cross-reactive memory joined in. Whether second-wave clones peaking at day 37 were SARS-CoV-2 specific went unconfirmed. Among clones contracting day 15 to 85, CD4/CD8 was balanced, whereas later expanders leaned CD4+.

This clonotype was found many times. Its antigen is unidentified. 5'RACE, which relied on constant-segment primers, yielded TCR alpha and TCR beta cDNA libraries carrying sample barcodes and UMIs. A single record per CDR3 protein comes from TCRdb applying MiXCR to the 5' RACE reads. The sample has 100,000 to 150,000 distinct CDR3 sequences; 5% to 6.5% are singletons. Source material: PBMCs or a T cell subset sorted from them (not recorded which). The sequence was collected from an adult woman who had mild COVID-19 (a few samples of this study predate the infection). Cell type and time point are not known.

This CDR3 reads CASSFDQGGNIQYF. Written as DNA, the CDR3 is TGTGCCAGCAGTTTCGATCAGGGTGGTAACATTCAGTACTTC. The chain combines TRBV27 with TRBJ2-4; tentatively, D is TRBD1 (5 bases). The ends were cut back, 3 bases at V and 7 bases at J, with 13 bases in the middle. Germline loops: CDR1 MNHEY, CDR2 SMNVEV (reference sequence). The CDR3 has 14 residues.